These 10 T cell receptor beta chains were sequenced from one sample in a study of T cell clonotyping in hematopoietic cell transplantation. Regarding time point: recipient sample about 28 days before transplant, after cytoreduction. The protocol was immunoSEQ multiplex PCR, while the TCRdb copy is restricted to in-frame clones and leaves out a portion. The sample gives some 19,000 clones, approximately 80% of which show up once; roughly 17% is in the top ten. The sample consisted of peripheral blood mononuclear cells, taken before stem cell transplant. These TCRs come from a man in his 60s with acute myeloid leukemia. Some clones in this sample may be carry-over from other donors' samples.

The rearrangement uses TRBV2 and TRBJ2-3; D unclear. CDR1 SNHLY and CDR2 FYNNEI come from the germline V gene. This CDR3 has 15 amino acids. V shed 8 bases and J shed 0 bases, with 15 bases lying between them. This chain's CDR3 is CASGELTPSTDTQYF. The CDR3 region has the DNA TGTGCCAGCGGAGAACTAACCCCTAGCACAGATACGCAGTATTTT. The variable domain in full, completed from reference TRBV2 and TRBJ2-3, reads EPEVTQTPSHQVTQMGQEVILRCVPISNHLYFYWYRQILGQKVEFLVSFYNNEISEKSEIFDDQFSVERPDGSNFTLKIRSTKLEDSAMYFCASGELTPSTDTQYFGPGTRLTVL.

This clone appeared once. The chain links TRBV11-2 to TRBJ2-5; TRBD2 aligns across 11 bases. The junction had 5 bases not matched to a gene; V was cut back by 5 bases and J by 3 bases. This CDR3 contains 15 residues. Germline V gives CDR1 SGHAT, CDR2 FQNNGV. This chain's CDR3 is CASSQQGLAEETQYF. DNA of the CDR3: TGTGCCAGCAGCCAACAGGGACTAGCGGAAGAGACCCAGTACTTC.

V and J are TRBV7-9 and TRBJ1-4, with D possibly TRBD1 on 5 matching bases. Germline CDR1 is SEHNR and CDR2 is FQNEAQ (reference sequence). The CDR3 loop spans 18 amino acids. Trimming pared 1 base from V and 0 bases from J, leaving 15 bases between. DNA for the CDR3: TGTGCCAGCAGCTTAGTTTTTACGGGGACCTCAACTAATGAAAAACTGTTTTTT. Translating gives CASSLVFTGTSTNEKLFF.

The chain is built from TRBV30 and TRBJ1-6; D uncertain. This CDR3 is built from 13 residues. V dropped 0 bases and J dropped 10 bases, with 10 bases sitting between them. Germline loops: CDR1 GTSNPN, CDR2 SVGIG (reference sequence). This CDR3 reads CAWSVRELSPLHF. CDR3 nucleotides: TGTGCCTGGAGTGTTAGGGAACTCTCACCCCTCCACTTT.

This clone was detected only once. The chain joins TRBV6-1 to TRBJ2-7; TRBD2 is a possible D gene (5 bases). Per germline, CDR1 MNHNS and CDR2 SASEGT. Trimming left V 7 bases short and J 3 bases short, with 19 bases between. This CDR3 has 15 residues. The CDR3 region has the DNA TGTGCCAGCACATGGAATTGGGGAGAAAACTACGAGCAGTACTTC. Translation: CASTWNWGENYEQYF.

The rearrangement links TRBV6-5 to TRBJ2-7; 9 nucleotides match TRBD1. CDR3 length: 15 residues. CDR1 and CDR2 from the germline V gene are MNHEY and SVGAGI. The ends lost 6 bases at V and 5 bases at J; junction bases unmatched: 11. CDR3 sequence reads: CASSYRDRAINEQYF. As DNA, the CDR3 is TGTGCCAGCAGCTACCGGGACAGGGCTATTAACGAGCAGTACTTC.

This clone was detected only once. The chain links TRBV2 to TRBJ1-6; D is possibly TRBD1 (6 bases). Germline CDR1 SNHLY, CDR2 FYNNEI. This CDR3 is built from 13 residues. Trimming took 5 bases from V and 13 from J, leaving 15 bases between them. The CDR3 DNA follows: TGTGCCAGCAGTCCAGTGACAGGTCCGCCCCTCCACTTT. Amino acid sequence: CASSPVTGPPLHF.

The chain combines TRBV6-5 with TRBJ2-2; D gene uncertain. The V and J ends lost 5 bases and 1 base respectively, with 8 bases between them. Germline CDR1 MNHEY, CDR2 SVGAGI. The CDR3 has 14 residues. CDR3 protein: CASSTLGNTGELFF. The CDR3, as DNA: TGTGCCAGCAGTACGCTGGGGAACACCGGGGAGCTGTTTTTT.

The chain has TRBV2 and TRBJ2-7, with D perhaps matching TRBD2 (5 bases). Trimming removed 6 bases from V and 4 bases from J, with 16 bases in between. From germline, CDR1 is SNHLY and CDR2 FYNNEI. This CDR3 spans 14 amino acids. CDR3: CASSPRRSIYEQYF. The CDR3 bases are TGTGCCAGCAGCCCAAGGAGGTCCATTTACGAGCAGTACTTC.

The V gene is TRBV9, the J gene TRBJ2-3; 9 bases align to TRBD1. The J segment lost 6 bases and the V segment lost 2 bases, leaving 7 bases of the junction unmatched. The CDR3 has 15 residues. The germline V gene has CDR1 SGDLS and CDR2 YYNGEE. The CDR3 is CASSVWTGAGDTQYF. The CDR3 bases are TGTGCCAGCAGCGTCTGGACAGGGGCTGGGGATACGCAGTATTTT.